A single sample gave rise to the 30 T cell receptor beta chains below, sequenced in a study of blood T cells in healthy people across ages. Primers used in a second PCR of roughly 7 to 12 cycles were a sample-barcoded 5' primer and a J-beta primer mix. TCRdb re-called the 5' RACE reads with MiXCR, one entry per CDR3 protein. The sample includes about 1 million distinct CDR3 sequences, 45% of them seen just once. Material: blood. All receptors derive from a woman aged 60-75 years in good health.

Comment on this clonotype: A junction end diverges from the germline sequence, so it may reflect a read error. The V and J genes are TRBV9 and TRBJ2-7; D gene uncertain. The CDR3 is 15 residues long. The germline V gene has CDR1 SGDLS and CDR2 YYNGEE. Here the CDR3 reads CAGSDNAGHSYEQYF. CDR3 sequence (DNA): TGTGCCGGCAGCGATAATGCAGGCCACTCCTACGAGCAGTACTTC.

V and J are TRBV6-1 and TRBJ2-7, with D perhaps TRBD1 or TRBD2 (5 bases each). CDR1 is MNHNS and CDR2 is SASEGT in the germline V gene. Trimming took 1 base from V and 7 from J, leaving 8 bases between them. This CDR3 contains 12 residues. The CDR3 reads CASSEGGWEQYF. For the CDR3, the DNA is TGTGCCAGCAGTGAAGGGGGGTGGGAGCAGTACTTC.

The chain combines TRBV20-1 with TRBJ2-7; unclear D gene. This CDR3 spans 15 amino acids. The germline V gene has CDR1 DFQATT and CDR2 SNEGSKA (reference sequence). V gave up 0 bases and J gave up 3 bases, with 15 bases separating them. CDR3 residues: CSARDQVRLNYEQYF. Written as DNA, the CDR3 is TGCAGTGCTAGAGATCAAGTGCGACTGAACTACGAGCAGTACTTC.

This chain uses TRBV21-1 with TRBJ1-1; the listed D gene, TRBD1, was not tested against the DNA. TRBV21-1 is shown as a pseudogene. The CDR3 is 13 amino acids. CDR3: CASSPGRITEAFF. In DNA form, the CDR3 reads TGTGCCAGCAGCCCGGGACGGATAACTGAAGCTTTCTTT.

This clonotype was found a few times. The chain uses TRBV10-3 and TRBJ1-4; no reliable D call. Deletions cut 0 bases from V and 6 bases from J, with 11 bases between. From germline, CDR1 is ENHRY and CDR2 SYGVKD. The CDR3 runs 15 residues. The CDR3: CAISESGSSDEKLFF. The CDR3 nucleotides are TGTGCCATCAGTGAGTCGGGGAGCTCGGATGAAAAACTGTTTTTT.

This rearrangement joins TRBV28 to TRBJ2-7; 7 nucleotides match TRBD2. J was trimmed by 0 bases and V by 1 base; bases with no gene match: 6. The CDR3 has 16 residues. Germline CDR1 reads MDHEN; CDR2 reads SYDVKM. The CDR3, as DNA: TGTGCCAGCAGTTTATTGATCGGGGGGAGCTCCTACGAGCAGTACTTC. Translation: CASSLLIGGSSYEQYF.

The rearrangement joins TRBV3-1 to TRBJ2-3, with D unclear. The ends were cut back, 6 bases at V and 8 bases at J, with 15 bases in the middle. Germline V gene sequence: CDR1 LGHDT, CDR2 YNNKEL (reference sequence). The CDR3 length is 13 residues. CDR3 in DNA: TGTGCCAGCAGTCCGACCCATGCGGCTACGCAGTATTTT. Residues: CASSPTHAATQYF.

The gene calls are TRBV10-3 and TRBJ2-7, with a weak D call TRBD2 (5 bases). The V and J ends lost 6 bases and 0 bases respectively, with 18 bases between them. Germline lookup yields CDR1 ENHRY and CDR2 SYGVKD. The CDR3 consists of 16 residues. This chain's CDR3 is CAIREAGSTSSYEQYF. CDR3 coding DNA: TGTGCCATCAGGGAGGCTGGGTCTACCAGCTCCTACGAGCAGTACTTC.

This clonotype occurred many times. The chain is built from TRBV29-1 and TRBJ2-1; either TRBD1 or TRBD2 may fit D (5 bases each). Trimming stripped 6 bases from V and 4 bases from J, with 13 bases between. Germline V gene data show CDR1 as SQVTM and CDR2 as ANQGSEA. The length of the CDR3 is 13 residues. The CDR3 reads CSVMRGRYNEQFF. CDR3 coding DNA: TGCAGCGTGATGAGGGGAAGATACAATGAGCAGTTCTTC.

This sequence joins TRBV10-2 and TRBJ2-1, with D maybe TRBD1 (5 bases). Germline V lookup: CDR1 WSHSY, CDR2 SAAADI. The length of the CDR3 is 13 residues. Trimming left V 3 bases short and J 13 bases short, with 16 bases between. The CDR3 bases are TGCGCCAGCAGTGATTACAGGACGCAGGATCAGTTCTTC. Translated, it gives CASSDYRTQDQFF.

Turning to this clonotype: One end of the junction does not line up with germline, which may come from a read error. The genes are TRBV27 and TRBJ1-6; TRBD1 aligns across 7 bases. This CDR3 has 15 residues. Germline CDR1 is MNHEY and CDR2 is SMNVEV (reference sequence). In DNA, the CDR3 is TGTGCCAGCAAGGCCCTACAGGGGACTAATTCACTCCTCCACTTT. Translated, it gives CASKALQGTNSLLHF.

The chain combines TRBV6-1 with TRBJ2-2; D gene unclear. V lost 5 bases, J lost 4 bases, and 14 bases lay in between. Germline V gives CDR1 MNHNS, CDR2 SASEGT. The CDR3 runs to 15 residues. CDR3 protein: CASSSQAPATGELFF. In DNA, the CDR3 is TGTGCCAGCAGTTCCCAGGCCCCGGCCACCGGGGAGCTGTTTTTT.

On this clonotype itself: A read error may account for a junction end that differs from germline. This sequence joins TRBV3-1 and TRBJ2-7; 8 nucleotides line up with TRBD2. Germline V gives CDR1 LGHDT, CDR2 YNNKEL (reference sequence). The CDR3 is 17 amino acids. The CDR3 nucleotides read TGTGCCAGCAGCCAAGATTCGGGGGGGGCCCTCTCCGACGAGCAGTACTTC. Its protein product is CASSQDSGGALSDEQYF.

This clonotype was counted a few times. The rearrangement uses TRBV29-1 and TRBJ2-6; 7 nucleotides align to TRBD1. In germline, CDR1 is SQVTM, CDR2 ANQGSEA. Germline trimming cut 6 bases from V and 4 bases from J; bases unmatched to any gene: 6. The CDR3 totals 14 residues. The CDR3 region has the DNA TGCAGCGTCCAACAGGGGTACGGGGCCAACGTCCTGACTTTC. It yields the protein CSVQQGYGANVLTF.

This clonotype came up a few times. The V and J genes are TRBV6-9 and TRBJ2-7, with D perhaps TRBD2 (5 bases). The CDR3 is 15 residues long. The germline V and J ends were trimmed by 6 bases and 2 bases, with 17 bases remaining between them. Germline V lookup: CDR1 MNHGY, CDR2 SVAAGI. The CDR3 is CASSPPRVVTYEQYF. CDR3 DNA sequence: TGTGCCAGCAGCCCCCCGAGGGTGGTGACCTACGAGCAGTACTTC.

The table lists this clonotype with a count of one. A much larger clone differs by one base, so this may be a read error. The rearrangement uses TRBV15 and TRBJ2-3; 7 bases match TRBD2. With V trimmed by 2 bases and J by 10 bases, 15 bases remained unmatched. Germline CDR1 reads LNHNV; CDR2 reads YYDKDF (reference sequence). The CDR3 is 16 amino acids. CDR3 region: CATSRTRAGPSDAQYF. CDR3 nucleotides: TGTGCCACCAGCAGAACCCGAGCGGGACCATCCGATGCGCAGTATTTT.

This clonotype was counted at least ten times. This chain connects TRBV12-3 or TRBV12-4 to TRBJ2-1, with 7 bases that match TRBD2. Unmatched junction bases numbered 9, after V lost 2 bases and J lost 8 bases. This CDR3 contains 15 residues. The CDR3 DNA reads TGTGCCAGCAGTTTAATGGCGGGAGTATCGTATGAGCAGTTCTTC. Translated: CASSLMAGVSYEQFF.

This chain joins TRBV28 and TRBJ2-7, with 8 bases identical to TRBD1. This CDR3 comprises 16 residues. Losses at the gene ends were 7 bases for V and 4 bases for J; bases not matched to a gene: 15. Germline V gene lookup returns CDR1 MDHEN and CDR2 SYDVKM. CDR3 region: CASTPAQGQGQYEQYF. CDR3 nucleotides: TGTGCCAGCACCCCAGCCCAAGGACAGGGTCAGTACGAGCAGTACTTC. The whole variable domain, filled in from reference TRBV28 and TRBJ2-7, reads DVKVTQSSRYLVKRTGEKVFLECVQDMDHENMFWYRQDPGLGLRLIYFSYDVKMKEKGDIPEGYSVSREKKERFSLILESASTNQTSMYLCASTPAQGQGQYEQYFGPGTRLTVT.

The chain joins TRBV5-1 to TRBJ2-3; TRBD2 matches 9 bases. The CDR3 has 16 residues. V was clipped by 1 base and J by 3 bases; unmatched bases: 6. The germline V gene has CDR1 SGHRS and CDR2 YFSETQ. The CDR3 sequence: CASSLYAGGRTDTQYF. CDR3 bases: TGCGCCAGCAGCTTGTACGCGGGAGGGCGTACAGATACGCAGTATTTT.

Concerning this clonotype itself: The junction departs from the called germline gene at one end, perhaps through a read error. The rearrangement joins TRBV2 to TRBJ2-1; D unresolved. The CDR3 length is 15 residues. CDR1 and CDR2 from the germline V gene are SNHLY and FYNNEI. CDR3 residues: CASSDRQGSYNEQFF. CDR3 nucleotide sequence: TGTGCCAGTAGTGACCGCCAAGGCTCCTACAATGAGCAGTTCTTC.

The rearrangement links TRBV7-9 to TRBJ1-2; D remains ambiguous. Looked up from germline, CDR1 is SEHNR and CDR2 is FQNEAQ (reference sequence). CDR3 length: 13 residues. DNA of the CDR3: TGTGCTTCTGGAAGCTCGTCGGGCTATGGCTACACCTTC. Its protein is CASGSSSGYGYTF.

The V call is TRBV24-1, the J call TRBJ2-6; the D gene is possibly TRBD2 (6 bases). The V gene's germline CDR1 is KGHDR and CDR2 SFDVKD. V was pared by 7 bases and J by 0 bases, with 18 bases between. The CDR3 consists of 18 residues. CDR3 amino acids: CATRDPRRGYSGANVLTF. In DNA, the CDR3 is TGTGCCACCAGAGACCCTCGTCGGGGGTACTCTGGGGCCAACGTCCTGACTTTC.

In its sample, this clonotype was seen a few times. The J gene is TRBJ2-1, the V gene TRBV29-1, with 7 bases identical to TRBD1. Unmatched junction bases numbered 5, after V lost 3 bases and J lost 3 bases. The V gene's germline CDR1 is SQVTM and CDR2 ANQGSEA. The CDR3 has 14 residues. The CDR3, as DNA: TGCAGCGTTGACGCAGGGGGTTTCTACAATGAGCAGTTCTTC. Encoded protein: CSVDAGGFYNEQFF.

This clonotype has just a few counts. The chain uses TRBV28 and TRBJ2-1; D perhaps matches TRBD2 (6 bases). The CDR3 extends over 14 amino acids. V was shortened by 6 bases and J by 2 bases, with 11 bases between the two germline ends. The V gene's germline CDR1 is MDHEN and CDR2 SYDVKM. The CDR3 DNA is TGTGCCAGCAGGTCTAGCGAGCCCTACAATGAGCAGTTCTTC. Amino acids: CASRSSEPYNEQFF.

CDR3 protein: CSARGSLSGIYNEQFF. CDR3 coding DNA: TGCAGTGCTAGAGGATCCCTTAGCGGGATCTACAATGAGCAGTTCTTC. The rearrangement uses TRBV20-1 and TRBJ2-1; TRBD2 matches at 8 bases. Germline CDR1 and CDR2: DFQATT and SNEGSKA (reference sequence). The junction had 8 bases not matched to a gene; V was cut back by 1 base and J by 3 bases. CDR3 length: 16 residues.

The chain recombines TRBV10-3 with TRBJ2-7, with TRBD2 identical over 9 bases. From germline, CDR1 is ENHRY and CDR2 SYGVKD. The CDR3 has 16 amino acids. J was trimmed by 3 bases and V by 3 bases; bases with no gene match: 9. The CDR3: CAISDASAGGFYEQYF. CDR3 DNA: TGTGCCATCAGTGATGCCTCAGCGGGAGGTTTCTACGAGCAGTACTTC.

This sequence joins TRBV9 and TRBJ2-3; TRBD2 matches at 9 bases. The CDR3 contains 17 residues. Trimming took 0 bases from V and 7 from J; bases not matched to a gene: 12. CDR1 SGDLS and CDR2 YYNGEE come from the germline V gene. For the CDR3, the DNA is TGTGCCAGCAGCGTAGGAGCGTCTAGCGGGGCCCGGAATACGCAGTATTTT. Translating gives CASSVGASSGARNTQYF.

V and J are TRBV23-1 and TRBJ2-5; 11 bases fit TRBD1. TRBV23-1 qualifies as an ORF whose function is uncertain. The V and J ends lost 2 bases and 5 bases, in that order; junction bases with no gene match: 10. There are 17 residues in the CDR3. The CDR3 sequence is CASSQPDRGLVKETQYF. CDR3 coding DNA: TGCGCCAGCAGTCAACCGGACAGGGGGCTTGTCAAGGAGACCCAGTACTTC.

This sequence joins TRBV24-1 and TRBJ2-3; no reliable D call. This CDR3 has 11 amino acids. Germline V gene sequence: CDR1 KGHDR, CDR2 SFDVKD. Trimming left V 6 bases short and J 11 bases short, with 11 bases between. The CDR3 DNA reads as TGTGCCACCAGTACCCGTGATTTGCAGTATTTT. Translated: CATSTRDLQYF.

This clonotype turned up a few times. This chain's CDR3 is CASSSDPGGQPQYF. The CDR3, as DNA: TGTGCCAGCAGCTCAGACCCCGGGGGACAGCCGCAGTACTTC. The rearrangement uses TRBV7-2 and TRBJ2-5; a possible D gene is TRBD1 (7 bases). The length of the CDR3 is 14 residues. The ends were cut back, 4 bases at V and 11 bases at J, with 20 bases in the middle. Germline values: CDR1 SGHTA, CDR2 FQGNSA.